The 12 T cell receptor beta chains listed next were all sequenced from one sample in a study of control samples from healthy donors and cancer patients. Only in-frame clones appear in the TCRdb table, and some are missing; sequencing was by immunoSEQ multiplex PCR. The sample records about 120,000 clones, roughly 89% being singletons. Sequenced: blood. These TCRs come from a man aged 30-40 years in good health.

The chain uses TRBV19 and TRBJ1-2; TRBD1 agrees at 7 bases. The CDR3 covers 16 residues. CDR1 and CDR2 from the germline V gene are LNHDA and SQIVND (reference sequence). Unmatched junction bases numbered 11, after V lost 1 base and J lost 6 bases. CDR3 residues: CASSIVFLDRYNGYTF. Written as DNA, the CDR3 is TGTGCCAGTAGTATAGTTTTTTTGGACAGGTATAATGGCTACACCTTC.

This clone was detected only once. This chain uses TRBV6-6 with TRBJ2-5; possible D gene TRBD1, 5 bases. V was pared by 5 bases and J by 3 bases, with 7 bases between. The CDR3 has 12 residues. From germline, CDR1 is MNHNY and CDR2 SVGAGI (reference sequence). CDR3 protein: CASSMTEETQYF. In DNA form, the CDR3 reads TGTGCCAGCAGTATGACAGAAGAGACCCAGTACTTC.

The chain uses TRBV5-8 and TRBJ2-3, with D possibly TRBD1 on 5 matching bases. V was pared by 0 bases and J by 6 bases, with 17 bases between. The CDR3 totals 16 residues. CDR1 and CDR2 from the germline V gene are SGHTS and YDEGEE. The CDR3 DNA reads TGTGCCAGCAGCTTGGAATGGCAGGGTTCTTTTGATACGCAGTATTTT. It codes for CASSLEWQGSFDTQYF.

The V gene is TRBV6-5, the J gene TRBJ1-1; 9 bases map to TRBD1. This CDR3 has 15 residues. V gave up 6 bases and J gave up 5 bases; unmatched junction bases: 10. Germline V gives CDR1 MNHEY, CDR2 SVGAGI. CDR3 DNA sequence: TGTGCCAGCAGACCGATACAGGGGGCTTGGACTGAAGCTTTCTTT. Translation: CASRPIQGAWTEAFF.

This clone was recorded once. This chain uses TRBV10-1 with TRBJ2-2; D possibly corresponds to TRBD2 (6 bases). The germline CDR1 and CDR2 sequences are WNHNN and SYGVQD (reference sequence). This CDR3 has 14 residues. V was cut by 8 bases and J by 2 bases, with 12 bases left in between. The chain's CDR3 is CASRLETNTGELFF. The CDR3 coding sequence is TGCGCCAGCCGACTAGAGACAAACACCGGGGAGCTGTTTTTT.

This rearrangement joins TRBV30 to TRBJ1-1; D gene uncertain. This CDR3 is 13 amino acids long. The V and J ends lost 7 bases and 3 bases respectively, with 15 bases between them. CDR1 and CDR2 (germline): GTSNPN, SVGIG (reference sequence). CDR3 sequence reads: CAYHTSRDTEAFF. CDR3 in DNA: TGTGCCTATCATACTTCGAGGGACACTGAAGCTTTCTTT. The whole variable domain, filled in from reference TRBV30 and TRBJ1-1, reads SQTIHQWPATLVQPVGSPLSLECTVEGTSNPNLYWYRQAAGRGLQLLFYSVGIGQISSEVPQNLSASRPQDRQFILSSKKLLLSDSGFYLCAYHTSRDTEAFFGQGTRLTVV.

The CDR3 spells CASSPMLETDTEAFF. The CDR3 bases are TGTGCCAGCAGCCCCATGTTAGAGACTGACACTGAAGCTTTCTTT. The V gene is TRBV9, the J gene TRBJ1-1; D not certain. This CDR3 contains 15 residues. V was shortened by 4 bases and J by 3 bases, with 16 bases between the two germline ends. CDR1 SGDLS and CDR2 YYNGEE come from the germline V gene.

The chain carries TRBV25-1 and TRBJ1-1; possible D gene TRBD1, 6 bases. Looked up from germline, CDR1 is MGHDK and CDR2 is SYGVNS. Trimming removed 5 bases from V and 1 base from J, with 14 bases in between. The CDR3 is 15 residues long. The CDR3 bases are TGTGCCAGCAGTTTCAACAGGGAGGGGAACACTGAAGCTTTCTTT. Amino acid sequence: CASSFNREGNTEAFF.

V and J are TRBV9 and TRBJ2-1; no clear D gene. Trimming pared 2 bases from V and 7 bases from J, leaving 7 bases between. The germline V gene has CDR1 SGDLS and CDR2 YYNGEE. The CDR3 is 12 amino acids. CDR3 DNA: TGTGCCAGCAGCGTTGGGTTGAATGAGCAGTTCTTC. Translated, it gives CASSVGLNEQFF.

For this clone: The sample has other DNA sequences that encode this CDR3 too. The gene calls are TRBV2 and TRBJ1-1; D not resolved. The germline V gene has CDR1 SNHLY and CDR2 FYNNEI. This CDR3 comprises 13 residues. V lost 4 bases, J lost 0 bases, and 6 bases lay in between. The CDR3 region has the DNA TGTGCCAGCAGTGTTCAAATGAACACTGAAGCTTTCTTT. Translated, it gives CASSVQMNTEAFF. Combining the CDR3 with reference TRBV2 and TRBJ1-1 gives the whole variable domain EPEVTQTPSHQVTQMGQEVILRCVPISNHLYFYWYRQILGQKVEFLVSFYNNEISEKSEIFDDQFSVERPDGSNFTLKIRSTKLEDSAMYFCASSVQMNTEAFFGQGTRLTVV.

This clone has only one observation. The chain joins TRBV5-1 to TRBJ2-3, with 7 bases identical to TRBD2. This CDR3 has 15 amino acids. Looked up from germline, CDR1 is SGHRS and CDR2 is YFSETQ. J lost 6 bases, V lost 0 bases, and 7 bases had no gene match. Here the CDR3 DNA reads TGCGCCAGCAGCTTGGACGGCGGGGGTCCCGATACGCAGTATTTT. This encodes CASSLDGGGPDTQYF. Full variable domain (outside the CDR3, taken from reference TRBV5-1 and TRBJ2-3): KAGVTQTPRYLIKTRGQQVTLSCSPISGHRSVSWYQQTPGQGLQFLFEYFSETQRNKGNFPGRFSGRQFSNSRSEMNVSTLELGDSALYLCASSLDGGGPDTQYFGPGTRLTVL.

The gene calls are TRBV3-1 (or the pseudogene TRBV3-2) and TRBJ2-7; 8 positions agree with TRBD1. Trimming at V came to 4 bases and at J to 3 bases, leaving 5 bases not matched to a gene. The CDR3 loop spans 14 amino acids. Germline CDR1 reads LGHDT; CDR2 reads YNNKEL (reference sequence). CDR3 region: CASSPQGDFYEQYF. For the CDR3, the DNA is TGTGCCAGCAGCCCACAGGGGGACTTCTACGAGCAGTACTTC.